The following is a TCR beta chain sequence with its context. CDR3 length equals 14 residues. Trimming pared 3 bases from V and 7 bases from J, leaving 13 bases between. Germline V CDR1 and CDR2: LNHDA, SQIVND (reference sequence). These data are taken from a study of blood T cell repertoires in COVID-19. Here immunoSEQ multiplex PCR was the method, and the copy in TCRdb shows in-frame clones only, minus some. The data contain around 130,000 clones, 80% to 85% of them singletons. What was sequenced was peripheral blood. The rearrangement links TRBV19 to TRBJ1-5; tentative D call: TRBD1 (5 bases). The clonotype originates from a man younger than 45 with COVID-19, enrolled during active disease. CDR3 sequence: CASSMSRDGQPQHF. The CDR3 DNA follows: TGTGCCAGTAGTATGAGCAGGGATGGCCAGCCCCAGCATTTT.